This section outlines one T cell receptor (beta chain) sequence together with its context. As yet, its antigen is unknown. The table came from immunoSEQ multiplex PCR; TCRdb's copy has only in-frame clones and leaves some out. The profile shows under 13,000 clones, about 76% of them singletons. Prior to sequencing, the ViraFEST assay stimulated PBMC with viral peptide pools, which expanded the antigen-specific CD4+ T cells. Scientists isolated CD4+ T cells after an approximately 11-day culture period ended. The entry originates in a study of vaccination effects on CD4 cells after COVID-19. Germline CDR1 is SGHNT and CDR2 is YYREEE (reference sequence). J lost 8 bases, V lost 3 bases, and 10 bases had no gene match. The CDR3 runs to 16 residues. Broader study findings: Long after vaccination, the clones induced by infection and by vaccine shrank markedly in size.

The chain joins TRBV5-4 to TRBJ1-6; 8 nucleotides agree with TRBD1. The material was CD4+ T cells from PBMCs cultured with HCoV-229E spike peptides, obtained before COVID-19 vaccination. This TCR was recovered from a human donor who received a COVID-19 vaccine. CDR3 bases: TGTGCCAGCAGCTCGCCTTCCCTGACAGGGGATTCACCCCTCCACTTT. Translation: CASSSPSLTGDSPLHF. Using reference TRBV5-4 and TRBJ1-6 for the parts outside the CDR3, the full variable domain is ETGVTQSPTHLIKTRGQQVTLRCSSQSGHNTVSWYQQALGQGPQFIFQYYREEENGRGNFPPRFSGLQFPNYSSELNVNALELDDSALYLCASSSPSLTGDSPLHFGNGTRLTVT.